This T cell receptor beta chain stems from a study of tumor-infiltrating lymphocytes in primary liver carcinoma (dated by TCRdb to 2016 to 2017). The study in broad terms: The five patients, three men and two women aged 30 to 69 years, had hepatocellular carcinoma (four) or combined HCC and intrahepatic cholangiocarcinoma (one). Each sample produced roughly 3.65 to 7.13 million productive TCRbeta reads, and read depth showed no significant difference between tissue types. The five patients had tumors of stage T1-T3 N0M0, with maximum diameters ranging from roughly 4.2 to 10 cm. Reproducibility between technical replicate repertoires was high, with correlation coefficients above 0.95 and mean shared-clone rates near 0.89. TCRbeta repertoire sequencing, expression microarrays and whole-exome sequencing were combined in the study across five regions of each liver tumor, with adjacent normal tissue and blood also included. To link TCRbeta repertoire diversity with the local molecular phenotype, the 25 or so tumor region samples were profiled using Agilent mRNA microarrays. A total of 35 specimens from 5 patients underwent TCRbeta repertoire sequencing, comprising 25 or so tumor regions, 5 adjacent noncancerous liver tissues and 5 peripheral blood samples.

General study outcomes and caveats: Bulk unsorted samples precluded comparing CD4+ and CD8+ T cell repertoires. A significantly larger repertoire fraction was made up by the top 250 clones in tumors than in blood (p = 0.039). Only the TCR beta chain was sequenced, so true repertoire diversity is likely underestimated because unpaired alpha chains were not captured. Only a few patients were included in the study, and the authors note that the findings should be validated in a larger study. Repertoire overlap was found to be higher between tumor regions (mean roughly 35%) than between tumor-adjacent (approximately 17%) or tumor-blood (14%) pairs, consistent with antigen-driven expansion. Only about 7-25% of top clones were present in all five regions of a tumor, suggesting spatial heterogeneity of tumor-infiltrating T cells.

A constant-region primer and ProtoScript II reverse transcriptase were used to reverse-transcribe TCRbeta-specific cDNA from about 0.55 ug total RNA. Three nested multiplex PCR rounds, following a slightly modified ARM-PCR procedure, were used to build the TCRbeta libraries. The first two PCR rounds used multiplex TRBV1-TRBV30 forward primers with a Cbeta reverse primer, each for approximately 9 cycles. Sample barcodes and Illumina adapters were attached in a final 25-cycle PCR using Deep VentR polymerase. Amplicons of 200-500 bp were gel-purified with a QIAquick gel extraction kit before sequencing. An Illumina HiSeq 2500 was used to sequence the TCRbeta amplicons with 250-bp paired-end reads. The paper's data handling went like this. Trimmomatic v0.33 was used to quality-trim the reads, and FLASH v1.2.11 was used to merge paired reads so that full CDR3 sequences could be recovered. MiGEC v1.2.1b assigned V, D and J germline segments to the rearranged TCRbeta sequences. Clonotype statistics and Shannon-Wiener diversity indices were computed with VDJtools v1.0.0. Except for diversity analysis, only the 250 most abundant clonotypes of each sample were used in subsequent analyses to reduce sampling bias. TCRdb reran the public reads through fastp at Q25 and MiXCR, keeping productive beta chains. Each CDR3 protein appears once, grouped with its most common genes and DNA. Here the V and J calls rest on TCRdb's processing, not on the authors' analysis. This sample is represented by 50,000 to 60,000 distinct CDR3 sequences; around 77% of them were singletons. Approximately 25% of the sample is in the top ten clones.

Total RNA and DNA were co-extracted from around 20-30 mg of bulk tissue with the AllPrep DNA/RNA mini kit, without cell sorting. Between November 2015 and March 2016, several patients in China with histopathologically diagnosed primary liver carcinoma had their tumors surgically resected. Chronic HBV infection was present in the patients, and the patients were treatment-naive at sampling. Five spatially separated regions were sampled from each tumor: the superior, inferior, left-lateral and right-lateral poles, plus the tumor centre. Histology showed that every tumor sample contained more than 75% viable tumor cells. Fresh tumor and adjacent tissue pieces were bisected; one half was stored in RNAlater at -80°C, the other sent for histology. The CDR3 sequence holds 14 residues, the cysteine and phenylalanine included. Just CDR3 DNA is preserved here, 42 bases in frame from base 1. Reading the germline V gene gives CDR1 SGHTA and CDR2 FQGNSA. The V and J ends are trimmed by 0 bases and 3 bases, leaving 6 bases between them.

As to this clonotype: Its target antigen remains unknown. No much larger clone exists at a distance of one base, and base qualities are not known.

The sequence was obtained from a man in his forties with primary liver carcinoma and hepatitis B virus infection. This chain is built from TRBV7-2 and TRBJ1-3, with no reliable assignment of the D segment. Sequenced material: liver tumor tissue from sampling region 5. Per the publication, the cell subset or site label means: tumor region T5, tumor centre. The CDR3 sequence is CASSLAKSGNTIYF. The nucleotide sequence is TGTGCCAGCAGCTTAGCGAAGAGTGGAAACACCATATATTTT.